This entry concerns a single T cell receptor (beta chain). Its matching antigen is unknown. It was with 60 Vbeta and 13 Jbeta primers that the PCR ran. Here immunoSEQ multiplex PCR was the method, and the copy in TCRdb shows in-frame clones only, minus some. Of approximately 110,000 clones in the sample, roughly 70% were seen once. The data are from a study of cytomegalovirus exposure and HLA in healthy donors. Study summary: From HLA-typed donors, an early data release held roughly 80 million unique TCRs.

General study results and limits: Common viral pathogens were later found to be apparently linked to several of the most significant clusters. Later analysis found that TCR beta chains associated with HLA were more clonally expanded than other, equally common chains. Later analysis demonstrated an association between a missense DCLRE1C variant and TCR beta V- and J-gene trimming.

CDR1 and CDR2 (germline): MNHNY, SVGAGI (reference sequence). The V segment lost 6 bases and the J segment 5 bases; nucleotides outside the gene matches: 8. The length of the CDR3 is 15 residues. The TCR was taken from a middle-aged man in good health and CMV-seronegative. The chain carries TRBV6-6 and TRBJ1-4; 8 bases are shared with TRBD1. Sequencing was carried out using PBMCs. DNA for the CDR3: TGTGCCAGCAGATATACAGGGGGTTCAAATGAAAAACTGTTTTTT. Encoded protein: CASRYTGGSNEKLFF.